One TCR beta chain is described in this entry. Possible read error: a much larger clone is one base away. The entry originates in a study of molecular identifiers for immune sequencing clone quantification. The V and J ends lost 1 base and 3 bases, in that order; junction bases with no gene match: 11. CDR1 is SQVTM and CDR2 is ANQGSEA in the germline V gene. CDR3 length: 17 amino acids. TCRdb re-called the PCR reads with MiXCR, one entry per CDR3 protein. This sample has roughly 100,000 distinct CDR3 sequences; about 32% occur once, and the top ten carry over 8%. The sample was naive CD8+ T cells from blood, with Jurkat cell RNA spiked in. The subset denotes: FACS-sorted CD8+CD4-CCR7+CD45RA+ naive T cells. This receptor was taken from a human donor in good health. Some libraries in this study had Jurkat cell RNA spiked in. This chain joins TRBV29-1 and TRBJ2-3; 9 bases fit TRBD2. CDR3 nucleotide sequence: TGCAGCGTTGAAGCGAAGTCCTTAGCGGGAGCGACAGATACGCAGTATTTT. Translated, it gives CSVEAKSLAGATDTQYF.